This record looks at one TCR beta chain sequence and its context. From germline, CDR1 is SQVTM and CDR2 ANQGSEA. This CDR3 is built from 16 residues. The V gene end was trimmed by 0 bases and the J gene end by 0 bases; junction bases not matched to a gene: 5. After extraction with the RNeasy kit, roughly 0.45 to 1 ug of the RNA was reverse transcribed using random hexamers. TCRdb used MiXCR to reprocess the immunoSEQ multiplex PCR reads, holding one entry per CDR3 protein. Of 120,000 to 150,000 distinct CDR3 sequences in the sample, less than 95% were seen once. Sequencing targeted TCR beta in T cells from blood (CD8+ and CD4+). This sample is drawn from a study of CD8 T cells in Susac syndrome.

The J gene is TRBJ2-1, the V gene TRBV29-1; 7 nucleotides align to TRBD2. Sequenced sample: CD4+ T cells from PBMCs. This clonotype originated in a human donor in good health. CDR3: CSVEDGPGGSYNEQFF. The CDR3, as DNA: TGCAGCGTTGAAGATGGTCCGGGAGGCTCCTACAATGAGCAGTTCTTC.